A selection of T cell receptor beta chains follows, all from one sample in a study of cytomegalovirus exposure and HLA in healthy donors. Sequencing was performed with immunoSEQ multiplex PCR; in TCRdb, only in-frame clones are kept and a portion is missing. The sample yields 50,000 to 65,000 clones, approximately 70% seen once. The sequenced sample consisted of PBMCs. The receptors here all came from a man between 18 and 35 years old in good health and CMV-seronegative. Both conserved end residues are part of each CDR3. D genes are given only for firm matches. A row's size may be missing; if present it is once, few, many or a size class.

v_gene,j_gene,abundance,d_gene,len,CDR3nt,CDR3aa
TRBV4-2,TRBJ2-1,few,TRBD1,15,TGTGCCAGCAGCCCCGGACAGGGGGCGCGAAATGAGCAGTTCTTC,CASSPGQGARNEQFF
TRBV7-8,TRBJ2-5,once,.,14,TGTGCCAGCAGCCCTCGGAGGGTTAGGGAGACCCAGTACTTC,CASSPRRVRETQYF
TRBV29-1,TRBJ2-1,few,TRBD2,14,TGCAGCGTGGGAGGGACTAGCGGACTCAATGAGCAGTTCTTC,CSVGGTSGLNEQFF
TRBV30,TRBJ1-6,.,.,13,TGTGCCTGGAGTATGGACAGCATGTCACCCCTCCACTTT,CAWSMDSMSPLHF
TRBV11-2,TRBJ1-5,.,.,14,TGTGCCAGCAGCTTATTAGCAGGGGATCAGCCCCAGCATTTT,CASSLLAGDQPQHF
TRBV28,TRBJ2-2,once,.,15,TGTGCCAGCAGAAGACAGGTCGGCCCGGCCGGGGAGCTGTTTTTT,CASRRQVGPAGELFF
TRBV29-1,TRBJ2-3,.,TRBD1,13,TGCAGCCTCGACAGGGGACGGACAGATACGCAGTATTTT,CSLDRGRTDTQYF
TRBV5-1,TRBJ1-2,few,.,14,TGCGCCAGCAGCTTGGCCCCGGGTCCCTCCTTCTACACCTTC,CASSLAPGPSFYTF
TRBV6-5,TRBJ2-1,.,.,15,TGTGCCAGCAGGCCCGGGACTCTCGGGGGCAATGAGCAGTTCTTC,CASRPGTLGGNEQFF
TRBV6-6,TRBJ1-2,.,.,12,TGTGCCAGCAGTTCAGGGGAACGTGGCTACACCTTC,CASSSGERGYTF
TRBV6-5,TRBJ2-5,once,TRBD2,14,TGTGCCAGCAGTTACCAGCGGGACGGGGAGACCCAGTACTTC,CASSYQRDGETQYF
TRBV7-8,TRBJ2-5,.,.,14,TGTGCCAGCAGCCAGTTGCGTAGCATAGAGACCCAGTACTTC,CASSQLRSIETQYF
TRBV6-5,TRBJ1-2,.,TRBD1,15,TGTGCCAGCAGTTACCAACAGGGGGGGGACTATGGCTACACCTTC,CASSYQQGGDYGYTF
TRBV29-1,TRBJ1-2,.,.,12,TGCAGCGTTGAAAGGGGCCACCAGGGCTACACCTTC,CSVERGHQGYTF
TRBV27,TRBJ2-7,.,TRBD2,15,TGTGCCAGCAGTCCATTGGGGGAGGGCCGTTACGAGCAGTACTTC,CASSPLGEGRYEQYF
TRBV6-1,TRBJ1-6,.,.,14,TGTGCCAGCAGTGAACTGTACAGGAATTCACCCCTCCACTTT,CASSELYRNSPLHF
TRBV27,TRBJ1-1,once,.,14,TGTGCCAGCAGCTCGAAGGGGGGGATTGGTGAAGCTTTCTTT,CASSSKGGIGEAFF
TRBV5-6,TRBJ1-5,.,.,15,TGTGCCAGCAGCTATACGGGGGGGGGCAATCAGCCCCAGCATTTT,CASSYTGGGNQPQHF
TRBV4-3,TRBJ2-1,once,TRBD1,15,TGCGCCAGCAGCCAAACTCAGGGGGCAAACAATGAGCAGTTCTTC,CASSQTQGANNEQFF
TRBV30,TRBJ2-5,.,TRBD2,16,TGTGCTCGGGGAGGGACCGGGACTAGGGGACAAGAGACCCAGTACTTC,CARGGTGTRGQETQYF
TRBV4-1,TRBJ2-7,few,.,14,TGCGCCAGCAGCCATGCGGGACGCAGCTACGAGCAGTACTTC,CASSHAGRSYEQYF
TRBV4-3,TRBJ2-3,.,TRBD2,16,TGCGCCAGCAGCCAAACGACTAGCGGGATATCGAATACGCAGTATTTT,CASSQTTSGISNTQYF
TRBV7-2,TRBJ2-5,.,.,13,TGTGCCAGCAGCTTAAGTGATGAGGGGGTCAAGTACTTC,CASSLSDEGVKYF
TRBV27,TRBJ2-7,once,TRBD2,19,TGTGCCAGCAGTCCGGGACTAGCGGGAGGGCCCCTGAGCTCCTACGAGCAGTACTTC,CASSPGLAGGPLSSYEQYF
TRBV6-5,TRBJ1-1,.,TRBD1,14,TGTGCCAGCAGTTACGGACAGGGAGGCACTGAAGCTTTCTTT,CASSYGQGGTEAFF
TRBV9,TRBJ1-5,.,.,13,TGTGCCAGCAGCGTAGGATGGGGCCAGCCCCAGCATTTT,CASSVGWGQPQHF
TRBV5-1,TRBJ2-5,.,.,14,TGCGCCAGCAGCAGGGGAGGTTATAAAGAGACCCAGTACTTC,CASSRGGYKETQYF
TRBV5-4,TRBJ2-3,.,TRBD2,16,TGTGCCAGCAGCTTACCCTTAGGGGCGGGAGTAGGTACGCAGTATTTT,CASSLPLGAGVGTQYF
TRBV15,TRBJ2-3,.,.,13,TGTGCCACCAGCAGAGTGCAGGCAGATACGCAGTATTTT,CATSRVQADTQYF
TRBV10-3,TRBJ2-2,.,TRBD1,20,TGTGCCATTCTTTTAAAAGGAGGACAGGGGGCGCCCGTTACGACGGGGGAGCTGTTTTTT,CAILLKGGQGAPVTTGELFF
TRBV6-5,TRBJ1-1,.,.,13,TGTGCCAGCAGTGTCATCGGGGACACTGAAGCTTTCTTT,CASSVIGDTEAFF
TRBV6-5,TRBJ2-4,.,TRBD1,15,TGTGCCAGCAGTTCAAGACAGGGTGGCAAAAACATTCAGTACTTC,CASSSRQGGKNIQYF
TRBV6-4,TRBJ2-2,.,TRBD2,19,TGTGCCAGCAGCCCACTACCGCTAGCGGGAGGGCCGAACACCGGGGAGCTGTTTTTT,CASSPLPLAGGPNTGELFF
TRBV18,TRBJ2-5,.,.,11,TGTGCCAGCTCACTCAAAGAGACCCAGTACTTC,CASSLKETQYF
TRBV28,TRBJ2-1,.,.,16,TGTGCCAGCAGCCCCTTCCCGGACAAAGCCTACAATGAGCAGTTCTTC,CASSPFPDKAYNEQFF
TRBV9,TRBJ1-5,.,.,15,TGTGCCAGCAGCGCCAGCGGGGGTAGCAATCAGCCCCAGCATTTT,CASSASGGSNQPQHF
TRBV27,TRBJ2-7,.,.,14,TGTGCCAGCAGTTTGGGCGCGCGAGCCTACGAGCAGTACTTC,CASSLGARAYEQYF
TRBV27,TRBJ2-5,.,.,11,TGTGCCAGCACTTTCAGGGAGACCCAGTACTTC,CASTFRETQYF
TRBV6-5,TRBJ1-3,few,.,14,TGTGCCAGCAGTGGCTTGTCAGGTGGAAACACCATATATTTT,CASSGLSGGNTIYF
TRBV28,TRBJ1-5,.,.,11,TGTGCCAGCAGCCCGGGGGGGCCCCAGCATTTT,CASSPGGPQHF
TRBV4-3,TRBJ1-2,.,.,14,TGCGCCAGCAGCCAAGAATGGGGGGAGGGTGGCTACACCTTC,CASSQEWGEGGYTF